This T cell receptor beta chain was profiled in a study of T cell responses to AZD1222 COVID-19 vaccine. Germline assignment: CDR1 SGDLS and CDR2 YYNGEE. V lost 3 bases to trimming and J lost 3 bases; unmatched junction nucleotides: 4. The CDR3 length is 14 residues. This table comes from immunoSEQ multiplex PCR, and its TCRdb copy is limited to in-frame clones, with some not included. This table has some 130,000 clones, 70% to 90% appearing once. This receptor was obtained from an adult in good health. The V and J genes are TRBV9 and TRBJ2-7; 9 bases fit TRBD1. The sequencing used peripheral blood, collected on day 0 of AZD1222 vaccination. The CDR3 DNA follows: TGTGCCAGCAGCGAGGGGACAGGGAACTACGAGCAGTACTTC. Encoded protein: CASSEGTGNYEQYF. Looking up the rest from reference TRBV9 and TRBJ2-7 gives the full variable domain: DSGVTQTPKHLITATGQRVTLRCSPRSGDLSVYWYQQSLDQGLQFLIQYYNGEERAKGNILERFSAQQFPDLHSELNLSSLELGDSALYFCASSEGTGNYEQYFGPGTRLTVT.